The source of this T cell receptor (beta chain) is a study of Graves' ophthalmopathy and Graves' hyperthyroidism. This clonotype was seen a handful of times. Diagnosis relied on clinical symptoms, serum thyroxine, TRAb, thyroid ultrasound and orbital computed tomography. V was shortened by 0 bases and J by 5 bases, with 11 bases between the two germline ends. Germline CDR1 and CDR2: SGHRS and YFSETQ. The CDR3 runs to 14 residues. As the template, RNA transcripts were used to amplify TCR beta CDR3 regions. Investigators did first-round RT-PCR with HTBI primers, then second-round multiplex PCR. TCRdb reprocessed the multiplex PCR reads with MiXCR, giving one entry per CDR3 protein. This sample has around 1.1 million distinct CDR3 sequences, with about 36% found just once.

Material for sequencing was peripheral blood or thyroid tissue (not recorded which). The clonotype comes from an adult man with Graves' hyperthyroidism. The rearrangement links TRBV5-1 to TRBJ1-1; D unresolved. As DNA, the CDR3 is TGCGCCAGCAGCTTGGGGGGAGCAAGGACTGAAGCTTTCTTT. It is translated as CASSLGGARTEAFF. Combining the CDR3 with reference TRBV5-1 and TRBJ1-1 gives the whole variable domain KAGVTQTPRYLIKTRGQQVTLSCSPISGHRSVSWYQQTPGQGLQFLFEYFSETQRNKGNFPGRFSGRQFSNSRSEMNVSTLELGDSALYLCASSLGGARTEAFFGQGTRLTVV.